This T cell receptor (beta chain) was profiled in a study of fetal regulatory T cell absence and autoimmunity (dated by TCRdb to about 2017). Describing the broader study: Exocrine pancreas autoimmunity was observed in the IPEX patients in the absence of clinical diabetes.

Genomic DNA obtained from frozen pancreas tissue was processed for repertoire sequencing. The DNeasy Blood and Tissue Kit was used to extract roughly 1.8-3.2 ug of genomic DNA from either umbilical cord blood or frozen pancreas. Including the terminal cysteine and phenylalanine, the CDR3 comprises 15 residues. The entry retains the CDR3 DNA only, 45 bases that are in frame from base 1. The germline V gene sets CDR1 to MGHRA and CDR2 to YSYEKL. V is pruned by 4 bases and J by 2 bases, leaving 7 bases of the junction without a gene match. On the immunoSEQ human TCRbeta survey platform, a two-step multiplex PCR amplified and barcoded the TCRbeta CDR3 regions. Illumina instruments were used to sequence the libraries, and IgH from the same samples was sequenced in parallel. From the authors' description of their analysis: To remove PCR and sequencing errors, raw reads were filtered against IMGT V, D, J definitions and grouped with a nearest-neighbor algorithm. A clone was defined by an identical nucleotide sequence, and differential abundance between tissues was tested with a Fisher exact test for each clone at a pFDR threshold of p<0.01. Clones with frequencies too low for statistical inference were excluded by a minimum inclusion filter of 10 in either sample. The immunoSEQ Analyzer was used for pairwise clonal comparisons, and IMGT tools were used to assess gene family usage. TCRdb retrieved this table from immuneACCESS and kept in-frame rearrangements only. Not all clones are present; in checked studies, unresolved V genes account for under half, and no reason is known for the remainder. D and trimming were read from the DNA, whereas the V and J calls and clone size are those reported in that table. The sample profile shows 95,000 to 100,000 clones; about two thirds of them were found once. The biggest ten clones account for 2% of the sample.

General study outcomes and caveats: The oligoclonal enrichment was interpreted as supporting antigen-driven autoimmunity in the pancreas before birth in IPEX syndrome. Compared with cord blood, the pancreas TCR compartment showed significant oligoclonal enrichment, and some top clones were enriched more than 90-fold. Cord blood and pancreas had broadly similar TRB gene family usage, which resembled published neonatal and adult repertoires.

Concerning this clone: Its target antigen remains unknown. The input lacks base qualities; no much larger clone sits a single base away.

The sequenced sample was pancreas tissue. The rearranged segments are TRBV4-1 and TRBJ1-2; 7 bases in between match TRBD1. The source is a male donor with IPEX syndrome. The base sequence is TGCGCCAGCAGCCCGAGCGAGACAGGGAACTATGGCTACACCTTC. Translated, this is CASSPSETGNYGYTF.